Listed here are 21 T cell receptor beta chains from one sample, sequenced in a study of blood T cell repertoires in COVID-19. The repertoire was sequenced with immunoSEQ multiplex PCR; TCRdb's copy has only in-frame clones and lacks some. Among about 100,000 clones, around 92% were seen once, and the ten largest hold around 4%. The material sequenced was peripheral blood. The receptors were gathered from a man between 18 and 35 years old with acute or convalescent COVID-19.

CDR3 nucleotide sequence: TGTGCCATCAGTGAACAGAGCGGGTGGGCAAATCAGCCCCAGCATTTT. As protein: CAISEQSGWANQPQHF. The V gene is TRBV10-3, the J gene TRBJ1-5; D not certain. Trimming stripped 3 bases from V and 4 bases from J, with 16 bases between. This CDR3 is 16 amino acids long. Germline V gene sequence: CDR1 ENHRY, CDR2 SYGVKD.

CDR3 sequence reads: CASSPGTSMNTEAFF. CDR3 in DNA: TGTGCCAGCAGCCCCGGGACATCCATGAACACTGAAGCTTTCTTT. This rearrangement joins TRBV9 to TRBJ1-1, with D perhaps TRBD1 (6 bases). CDR3 length: 15 residues. V lost 4 bases and J lost 0, with 13 bases in between. CDR1 and CDR2 (germline): SGDLS, YYNGEE.

The V gene is TRBV3-1 (or the pseudogene TRBV3-2), the J gene TRBJ2-1; 14 bases map to TRBD2. This CDR3 is 19 amino acids long. Germline CDR1 and CDR2: LGHDT and YNNKEL (reference sequence). The V segment lost 0 bases and the J segment 6 bases; nucleotides outside the gene matches: 10. This chain's CDR3 is CASSQDLWTSGGIVNEQFF. The CDR3 DNA reads as TGTGCCAGCAGCCAAGATCTATGGACTAGCGGGGGGATTGTCAATGAGCAGTTCTTC.

This chain uses TRBV9 with TRBJ1-4; TRBD1 matches 12 bases. The V segment lost 4 bases and the J segment 8 bases; nucleotides outside the gene matches: 3. The CDR3 is 14 residues long. Germline-derived CDR1 and CDR2 are SGDLS and YYNGEE. The CDR3 here is CASSRDRGPEKLFF. The CDR3 DNA reads as TGTGCCAGCAGCCGGGACAGGGGGCCCGAAAAACTGTTTTTT. The full variable domain, in which reference TRBV9 and TRBJ1-4 provide the parts outside the CDR3, is DSGVTQTPKHLITATGQRVTLRCSPRSGDLSVYWYQQSLDQGLQFLIQYYNGEERAKGNILERFSAQQFPDLHSELNLSSLELGDSALYFCASSRDRGPEKLFFGSGTQLSVL.

J is TRBJ1-1 and V is TRBV11-3; no definite D call. CDR1 and CDR2 from the germline V gene are SGHNT and YENEEA. V shed 3 bases and J shed 4 bases, with 6 bases lying between them. This CDR3 contains 12 residues. The CDR3 spells CASSFGGTEAFF. Written as DNA, the CDR3 is TGTGCCAGCAGCTTCGGAGGCACTGAAGCTTTCTTT.

The chain links TRBV5-5 to TRBJ2-5; D is perhaps TRBD2 (6 bases). Between the trimmed V and J ends, which lost 0 bases and 1 base, there was a span of 13 bases. The germline gives CDR1 SGHKS, CDR2 YYEKEE (reference sequence). The CDR3 covers 16 residues. The CDR3, as DNA: TGTGCCAGCAGCTTGGGTCAGTGGGGAGGCCAAGAGACCCAGTACTTC. Its translation: CASSLGQWGGQETQYF. Filled out from reference TRBV5-5 and TRBJ2-5, the complete variable domain reads DAGVTQSPTHLIKTRGQQVTLRCSPISGHKSVSWYQQVLGQGPQFIFQYYEKEERGRGNFPDRFSARQFPNYSSELNVNALLLGDSALYLCASSLGQWGGQETQYFGPGTRLLVL.

In DNA, the CDR3 is TGTGCCTGGAGGCTATTTGAGGACACTGAAGCTTTCTTT. The encoded protein is CAWRLFEDTEAFF. The chain has TRBV30 and TRBJ1-1; D call uncertain. This CDR3 spans 13 amino acids. The V gene's germline CDR1 is GTSNPN and CDR2 SVGIG (reference sequence). Trimming removed 3 bases from V and 3 bases from J, with 11 bases in between. Variable domain in full (rest from reference TRBV30 and TRBJ1-1): SQTIHQWPATLVQPVGSPLSLECTVEGTSNPNLYWYRQAAGRGLQLLFYSVGIGQISSEVPQNLSASRPQDRQFILSSKKLLLSDSGFYLCAWRLFEDTEAFFGQGTRLTVV.

The chain uses TRBV14 and TRBJ1-1; possibly TRBD1 for D (6 bases). This CDR3 is built from 15 residues. Germline V gives CDR1 SGHDN, CDR2 FVKESK. V was trimmed by 1 base and J by 1 base, leaving 10 bases between them. The CDR3 DNA reads TGTGCCAGCAGCCAAGTGGGGGCGGGGAACACTGAAGCTTTCTTT. This encodes CASSQVGAGNTEAFF.

This chain connects TRBV6-5 to TRBJ1-1, with a weak D call TRBD1 (5 bases). The CDR3 has 14 residues. Per the germline V gene, CDR1 is MNHEY and CDR2 is SVGAGI. V was shortened by 6 bases and J by 0 bases, with 11 bases between the two germline ends. The CDR3 reads CASSSDILNTEAFF. The CDR3, as DNA: TGTGCCAGCAGCTCGGACATCCTGAACACTGAAGCTTTCTTT.

The rearrangement uses TRBV5-5 and TRBJ2-2; 9 bases agree with TRBD2. Germline CDR1 reads SGHKS; CDR2 reads YYEKEE (reference sequence). V dropped 5 bases and J dropped 4; count of bases not matched to a gene: 9. CDR3 length equals 16 residues. This chain's CDR3 is CASRLTSGLVTGELFF. CDR3 bases: TGTGCCAGCAGGCTGACTAGCGGACTAGTCACCGGGGAGCTGTTTTTT. Based on the CDR3 plus reference TRBV5-5 and TRBJ2-2, the full variable domain is DAGVTQSPTHLIKTRGQQVTLRCSPISGHKSVSWYQQVLGQGPQFIFQYYEKEERGRGNFPDRFSARQFPNYSSELNVNALLLGDSALYLCASRLTSGLVTGELFFGEGSRLTVL.

The table lists this clone with a few counts. This chain uses TRBV19 with TRBJ1-5, with TRBD1 as a possible D gene (5 bases). The CDR3 is made up of 15 amino acids. Trimming took off 6 bases at V and 5 bases at J, with 17 bases between the two ends. CDR1 and CDR2 (germline): LNHDA, SQIVND (reference sequence). The CDR3 sequence is CASSRSRQSYQPQHF. CDR3 sequence (DNA): TGTGCCAGTAGCCGATCCCGACAGAGTTATCAGCCCCAGCATTTT. The full variable domain, its missing parts supplied by reference TRBV19 and TRBJ1-5, is DGGITQSPKYLFRKEGQNVTLSCEQNLNHDAMYWYRQDPGQGLRLIYYSQIVNDFQKGDIAEGYSVSREKKESFPLTVTSAQKNPTAFYLCASSRSRQSYQPQHFGDGTRLSIL.

The chain is built from TRBV5-1 and TRBJ2-3, with TRBD2 identical over 12 bases. Germline-derived CDR1 and CDR2 are SGHRS and YFSETQ. This CDR3 spans 15 amino acids. The V gene end was trimmed by 1 base and the J gene end by 8 bases; junction bases not matched to a gene: 5. The CDR3 region is CASSLTASGGVTQYF. For the CDR3, the DNA is TGCGCCAGCAGCTTGACGGCTAGCGGGGGGGTTACGCAGTATTTT. Full variable domain (missing parts from reference TRBV5-1 and TRBJ2-3): KAGVTQTPRYLIKTRGQQVTLSCSPISGHRSVSWYQQTPGQGLQFLFEYFSETQRNKGNFPGRFSGRQFSNSRSEMNVSTLELGDSALYLCASSLTASGGVTQYFGPGTRLTVL.

The J gene is TRBJ2-1, the V gene TRBV5-4; TRBD2 aligns across 9 bases. Trimming removed 7 bases from V and 4 bases from J; junction bases left unmatched: 9. CDR1 and CDR2 from the germline V gene are SGHNT and YYREEE (reference sequence). The CDR3 spans 15 residues. This chain's CDR3 is CASQPLAGLYNEQFF. The CDR3 DNA reads TGTGCCAGCCAACCTCTAGCGGGGCTTTACAATGAGCAGTTCTTC.

The J gene is TRBJ1-2, the V gene TRBV19, with D possibly being TRBD1 (6 bases). Germline V gene lookup returns CDR1 LNHDA and CDR2 SQIVND (reference sequence). The CDR3 consists of 14 residues. The V end was cut by 8 bases, the J end by 4 bases, with 17 bases between. The CDR3: CASDPGRGVYGYTF. The CDR3 DNA sequence: TGTGCCAGTGATCCCGGCAGGGGCGTCTATGGCTACACCTTC.

The V gene is TRBV14, the J gene TRBJ2-2, with a weak D call TRBD2 (5 bases). CDR1 is SGHDN and CDR2 is FVKESK in the germline V gene. The CDR3 consists of 14 residues. V lost 3 bases and J 7 bases, leaving 12 bases between the germline ends. DNA for the CDR3: TGTGCCAGCAGCCAGAGACTAACCCTCGGGGAGCTGTTTTTT. Translated: CASSQRLTLGELFF.

The chain recombines TRBV29-1 with TRBJ2-1; 9 bases agree with TRBD2. Germline CDR1 is SQVTM and CDR2 is ANQGSEA. This CDR3 spans 18 amino acids. With 6 bases clipped from V and 7 bases from J, the junction kept 22 bases outside the gene matches. The CDR3 DNA sequence: TGCAGCGTCGATCCGACGGAGACTAGCGGCCTTTGGAGGAATGAGCAGTTCTTC. Translating it yields CSVDPTETSGLWRNEQFF.

This clone has just a few counts. The chain recombines TRBV4-1 with TRBJ2-7, with 10 bases identical to TRBD2. CDR1 is MGHRA, CDR2 YSYEKL, per germline. Germline trimming cut 4 bases from V and 3 bases from J; bases unmatched to any gene: 6. This CDR3 is built from 15 residues. CDR3 bases: TGCGCCAGCAGCCTTGAACGGACTAGCGGCTACGAGCAGTACTTC. Its protein product is CASSLERTSGYEQYF.

This rearrangement joins TRBV5-4 to TRBJ1-2; D unclear. Germline lookup yields CDR1 SGHNT and CDR2 YYREEE (reference sequence). The CDR3 spans 13 residues. The germline V and J ends were trimmed by 2 bases and 0 bases, with 5 bases remaining between them. In DNA, the CDR3 is TGTGCCAGCAGCTTCCAGGCTAACTATGGCTACACCTTC. Its protein is CASSFQANYGYTF.

The sample holds a few counts of this clone. The gene calls are TRBV6-5 and TRBJ1-4; a weak D match, TRBD1 (6 bases). V was cut by 0 bases and J by 8 bases, with 13 bases left in between. Germline V CDR1 and CDR2: MNHEY, SVGAGI. CDR3 length: 15 residues. DNA for the CDR3: TGTGCCAGCAGTTACTCCGGGGGGCGTGGGGAAAAACTGTTTTTT. Its translation is CASSYSGGRGEKLFF.

This clone was counted between two and nine times. This chain joins TRBV18 and TRBJ1-6; 9 bases are shared with TRBD1. V gave up 2 bases and J gave up 8 bases; unmatched junction bases: 4. The CDR3 extends over 15 amino acids. Germline V gene data show CDR1 as KGHSH and CDR2 as LQKENI. CDR3 amino acids: CASSPKTGGDSPLHF. CDR3 nucleotide sequence: TGTGCCAGCTCACCAAAGACAGGGGGAGATTCACCCCTCCACTTT.

The chain recombines TRBV3-1 (or the pseudogene TRBV3-2) with TRBJ2-5; possibly TRBD1 for D (5 bases). Germline assignment: CDR1 LGHDT and CDR2 YNNKEL (reference sequence). V was cut by 5 bases and J by 5 bases, with 12 bases left in between. The CDR3 is 13 residues long. The CDR3 DNA reads as TGTGCCAGCAGCTTAGGGGCGGCCGAGACCCAGTACTTC. Its protein is CASSLGAAETQYF.